This T cell receptor (beta chain) stems from a study of T cells after yellow fever vaccination. Notes on the study in general: The CD4 and CD8 compartments had a small share of their clonotypes in common. Abundant clonotypes (contaminants from the bulk population) could be present in FACS-sorted repertoires. A large majority of primary-vaccination clones showed up again after the booster (approximately 95% CD4, 85% to 90% CD8).

They built TCR cDNA with 5'RACE template switching, a step that put in a universal primer site and UMIs. One entry per CDR3 protein, called by TCRdb with MiXCR from the 5' RACE reads. The table shows under 200,000 distinct CDR3 sequences, with roughly 9.6% occurring only once. The CDR3 runs to 10 residues. Germline assignment: CDR1 MNHEY and CDR2 SVGEGT. Trimming removed 10 bases from V and 10 bases from J, with 12 bases in between. Comments on this clonotype: As yet, its antigen is unknown.

The sequencing here drew on CD8+ T cells sorted from PBMCs, taken 15 days after the yellow fever booster vaccination. V gene TRBV6-2 or TRBV6-3 combines with J gene TRBJ2-3; tentatively, D is TRBD1 or TRBD2 (5 bases each). The receptor's source is a man aged 18 to 29 who received the YFV17D yellow fever vaccine. The CDR3 is CATSLGAQYF. For the CDR3, the DNA is TGTGCCACCTCGTTGGGGGCGCAGTATTTT.